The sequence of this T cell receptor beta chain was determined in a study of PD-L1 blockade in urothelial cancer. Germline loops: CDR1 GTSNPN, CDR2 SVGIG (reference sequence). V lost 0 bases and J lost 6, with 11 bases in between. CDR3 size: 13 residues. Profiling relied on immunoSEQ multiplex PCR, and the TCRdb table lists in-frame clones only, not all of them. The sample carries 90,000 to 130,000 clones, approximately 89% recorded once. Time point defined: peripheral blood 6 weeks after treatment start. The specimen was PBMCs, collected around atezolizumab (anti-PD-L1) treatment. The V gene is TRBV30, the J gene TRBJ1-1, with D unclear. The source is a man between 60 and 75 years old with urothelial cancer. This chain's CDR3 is CAWSVDNNAEAFF. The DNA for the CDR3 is TGTGCCTGGAGTGTAGACAATAATGCTGAAGCTTTCTTT.